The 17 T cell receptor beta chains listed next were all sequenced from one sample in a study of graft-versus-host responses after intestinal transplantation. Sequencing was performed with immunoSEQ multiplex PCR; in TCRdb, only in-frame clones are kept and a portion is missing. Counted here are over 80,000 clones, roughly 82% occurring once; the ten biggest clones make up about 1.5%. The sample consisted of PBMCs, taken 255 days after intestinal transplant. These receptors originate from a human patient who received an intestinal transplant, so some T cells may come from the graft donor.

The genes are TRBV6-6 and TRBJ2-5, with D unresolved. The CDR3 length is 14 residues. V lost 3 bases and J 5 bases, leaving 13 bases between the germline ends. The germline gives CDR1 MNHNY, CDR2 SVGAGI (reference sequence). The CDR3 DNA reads TGTGCCAGCAGTTATGTGGGCCCGGAGGAGACCCAGTACTTC. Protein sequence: CASSYVGPEETQYF.

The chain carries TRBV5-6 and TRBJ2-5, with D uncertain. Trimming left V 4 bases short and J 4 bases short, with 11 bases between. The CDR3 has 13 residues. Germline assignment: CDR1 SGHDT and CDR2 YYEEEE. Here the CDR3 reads CASSPDLGETQYF. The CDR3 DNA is TGTGCCAGCAGCCCTGACCTGGGAGAGACCCAGTACTTC.

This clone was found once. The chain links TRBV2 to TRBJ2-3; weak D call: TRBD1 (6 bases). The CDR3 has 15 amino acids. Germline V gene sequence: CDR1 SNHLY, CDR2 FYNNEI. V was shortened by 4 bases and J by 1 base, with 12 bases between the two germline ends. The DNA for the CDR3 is TGTGCCAGCAGTGGCACAGGGATACGCACAGATACGCAGTATTTT. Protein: CASSGTGIRTDTQYF. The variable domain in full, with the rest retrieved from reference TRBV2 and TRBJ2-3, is EPEVTQTPSHQVTQMGQEVILRCVPISNHLYFYWYRQILGQKVEFLVSFYNNEISEKSEIFDDQFSVERPDGSNFTLKIRSTKLEDSAMYFCASSGTGIRTDTQYFGPGTRLTVL.

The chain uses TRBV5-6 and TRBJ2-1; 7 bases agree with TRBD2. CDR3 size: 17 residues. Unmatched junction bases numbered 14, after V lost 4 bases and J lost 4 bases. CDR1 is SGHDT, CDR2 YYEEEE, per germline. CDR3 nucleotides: TGTGCCAGCAGCCGAGAGGGAGGGCGCCGGATATACAATGAGCAGTTCTTC. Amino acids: CASSREGGRRIYNEQFF.

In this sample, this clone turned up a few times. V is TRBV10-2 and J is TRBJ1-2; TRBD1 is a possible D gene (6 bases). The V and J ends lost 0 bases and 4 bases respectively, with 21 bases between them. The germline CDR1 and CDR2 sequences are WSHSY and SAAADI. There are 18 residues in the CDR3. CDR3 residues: CASSESTGVGGASYGYTF. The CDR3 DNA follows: TGCGCCAGCAGTGAGTCGACGGGGGTTGGGGGCGCAAGCTATGGCTACACCTTC.

The CDR3 DNA reads TGCGCCAGCATCCGAGGGTTGGGTCGGTGGCGGAGCACAGATACGCAGTATTTT. It yields the protein CASIRGLGRWRSTDTQYF. This chain connects TRBV10-1 to TRBJ2-3, with D possibly being TRBD2 (5 bases). The CDR3 runs 18 residues. Germline V CDR1 and CDR2: WNHNN, SYGVQD (reference sequence). Deletions cut 7 bases from V and 0 bases from J, with 23 bases between.

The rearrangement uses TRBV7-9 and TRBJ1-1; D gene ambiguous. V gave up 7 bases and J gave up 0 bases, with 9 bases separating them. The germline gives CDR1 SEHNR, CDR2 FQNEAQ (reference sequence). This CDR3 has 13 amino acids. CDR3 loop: CASMGALNTEAFF. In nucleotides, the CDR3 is TGTGCCAGCATGGGAGCCTTGAACACTGAAGCTTTCTTT.

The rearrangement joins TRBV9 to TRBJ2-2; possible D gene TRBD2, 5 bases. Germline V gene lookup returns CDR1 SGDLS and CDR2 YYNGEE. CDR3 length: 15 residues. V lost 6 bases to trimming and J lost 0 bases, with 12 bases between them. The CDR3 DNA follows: TGTGCCAGCACCGTGGGAGCTTCGAACACCGGGGAGCTGTTTTTT. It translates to CASTVGASNTGELFF. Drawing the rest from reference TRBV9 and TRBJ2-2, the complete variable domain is DSGVTQTPKHLITATGQRVTLRCSPRSGDLSVYWYQQSLDQGLQFLIQYYNGEERAKGNILERFSAQQFPDLHSELNLSSLELGDSALYFCASTVGASNTGELFFGEGSRLTVL.

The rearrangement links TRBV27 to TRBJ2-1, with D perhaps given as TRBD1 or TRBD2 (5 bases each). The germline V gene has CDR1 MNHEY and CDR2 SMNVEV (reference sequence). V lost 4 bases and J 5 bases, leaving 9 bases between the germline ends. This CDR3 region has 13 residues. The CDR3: CASSWGRNNEQFF. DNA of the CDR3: TGTGCCAGCAGTTGGGGACGGAACAATGAGCAGTTCTTC.

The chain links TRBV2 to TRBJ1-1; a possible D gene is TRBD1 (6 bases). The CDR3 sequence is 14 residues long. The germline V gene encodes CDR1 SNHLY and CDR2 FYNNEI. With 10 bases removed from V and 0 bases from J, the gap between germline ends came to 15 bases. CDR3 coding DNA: TGTGCCACAGGGGAGTCCGGGGTGAACACTGAAGCTTTCTTT. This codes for CATGESGVNTEAFF. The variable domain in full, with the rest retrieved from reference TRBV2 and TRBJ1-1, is EPEVTQTPSHQVTQMGQEVILRCVPISNHLYFYWYRQILGQKVEFLVSFYNNEISEKSEIFDDQFSVERPDGSNFTLKIRSTKLEDSAMYFCATGESGVNTEAFFGQGTRLTVV.

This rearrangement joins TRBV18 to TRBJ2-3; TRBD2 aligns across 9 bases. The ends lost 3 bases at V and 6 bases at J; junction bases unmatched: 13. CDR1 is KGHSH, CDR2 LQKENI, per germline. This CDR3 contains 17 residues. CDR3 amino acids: CASSPLPASGVADTQYF. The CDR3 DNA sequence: TGTGCCAGCTCACCCCTCCCGGCTAGCGGGGTAGCCGATACGCAGTATTTT. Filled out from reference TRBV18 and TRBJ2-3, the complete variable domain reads NAGVMQNPRHLVRRRGQEARLRCSPMKGHSHVYWYRQLPEEGLKFMVYLQKENIIDESGMPKERFSAEFPKEGPSILRIQQVVRGDSAAYFCASSPLPASGVADTQYFGPGTRLTVL.

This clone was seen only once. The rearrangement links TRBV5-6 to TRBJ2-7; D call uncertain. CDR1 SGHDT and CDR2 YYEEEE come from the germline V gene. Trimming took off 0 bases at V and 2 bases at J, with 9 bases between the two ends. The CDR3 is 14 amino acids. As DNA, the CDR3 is TGTGCCAGCAGCTTGGAGGCGAGAGCCTACGAGCAGTACGTC. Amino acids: CASSLEARAYEQYV.

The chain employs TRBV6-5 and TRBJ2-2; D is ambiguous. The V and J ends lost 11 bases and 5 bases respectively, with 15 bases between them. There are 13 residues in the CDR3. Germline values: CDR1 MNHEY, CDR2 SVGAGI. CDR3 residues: CAQSEHPTGELFF. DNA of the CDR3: TGTGCCCAGTCAGAGCATCCTACCGGGGAGCTGTTTTTT.

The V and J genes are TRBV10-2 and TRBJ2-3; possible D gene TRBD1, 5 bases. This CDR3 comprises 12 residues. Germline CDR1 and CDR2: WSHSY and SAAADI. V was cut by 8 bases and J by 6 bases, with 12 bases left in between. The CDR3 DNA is TGCGCCAGCGTGGGGCTAGGGGATACGCAGTATTTT. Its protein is CASVGLGDTQYF.

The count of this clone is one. In DNA form, the CDR3 reads TGTGCCAGCAGTTATGAGGGACCGGCCTCCTACGAGCAGTACTTC. It yields the protein CASSYEGPASYEQYF. The chain couples TRBV6-5 to TRBJ2-7; D tentatively fits TRBD1 or TRBD2 (5 bases each). The CDR3 length is 15 residues. CDR1 MNHEY and CDR2 SVGAGI come from the germline V gene. Trimming removed 3 bases at V and 0 bases at J, with 12 bases between.

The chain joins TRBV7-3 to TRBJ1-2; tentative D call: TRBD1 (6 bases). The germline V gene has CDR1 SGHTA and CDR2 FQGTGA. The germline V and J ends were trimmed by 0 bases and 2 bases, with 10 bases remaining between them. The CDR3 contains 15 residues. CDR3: CASSLTGAGNYGYTF. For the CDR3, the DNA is TGTGCCAGCAGCTTAACGGGGGCAGGGAACTATGGCTACACCTTC. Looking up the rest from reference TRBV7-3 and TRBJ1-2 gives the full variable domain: GAGVSQTPSNKVTEKGKYVELRCDPISGHTALYWYRQSLGQGPEFLIYFQGTGAADDSGLPNDRFFAVRPEGSVSTLKIQRTERGDSAVYLCASSLTGAGNYGYTFGSGTRLTVV.

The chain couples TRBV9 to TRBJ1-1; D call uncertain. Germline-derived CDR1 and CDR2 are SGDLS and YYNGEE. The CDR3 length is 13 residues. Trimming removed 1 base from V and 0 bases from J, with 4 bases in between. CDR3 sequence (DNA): TGTGCCAGCAGCGTATACCTGAACACTGAAGCTTTCTTT. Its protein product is CASSVYLNTEAFF.